This T cell receptor beta chain appears in the sequencing data of a study of blood T cell repertoires in COVID-19. Per the original methods: Estimation of nucleated cell counts was performed using reference gene primer amplification. Data came from immunoSEQ multiplex PCR; TCRdb stores just in-frame clones and leaves some out. D and trimming were read from the DNA, whereas the V and J calls and clone size are those reported in that table. The table has about 120,000 clones, approximately 85% seen once; the top ten hold about 6.1%. Germline CDR1 SQVTM, CDR2 ANQGSEA. This CDR3 region has 13 residues. Trimming removed 7 bases at V and 2 bases at J, with 14 bases between. This clone was found a few times.

The sequence was collected from a woman aged 60-70 years with COVID-19, enrolled during active disease. This rearrangement joins TRBV29-1 to TRBJ1-1; no reliable D call. The source material was peripheral blood. CDR3 protein: CSGSSPGNTEAFF. CDR3 DNA: TGCAGCGGATCATCCCCAGGAAACACTGAAGCTTTCTTT. The full variable domain, with the rest looked up from reference TRBV29-1 and TRBJ1-1, is SAVISQKPSRDICQRGTSLTIQCQVDSQVTMMFWYRQQPGQSLTLIATANQGSEATYESGFVIDKFPISRPNLTFSTLTVSNMSPEDSSIYLCSGSSPGNTEAFFGQGTRLTVV.